Listed below are T cell receptor beta chains from one sample, sequenced in a study of T-cell memory formation after mild COVID-19. TCRdb redid the calling of the 5' RACE reads with MiXCR, one entry per CDR3 protein. The sample has hundreds of thousands of distinct CDR3 sequences, about 15% seen once. Material for sequencing was PBMCs or a T cell subset sorted from them (not recorded which). These receptors were collected from a man younger than 30 who had mild COVID-19 (a few samples of this study predate the infection). Cell type and time point are not known. Both conserved end residues are part of each CDR3. A D gene is named only where the DNA matches it firmly. Clone size appears in some rows only: once, few, many, or a class for an expanded clone.

TRBJ2-1 | NA | TRBV5-5 | NA | CASRLSSGASYNEQFF | TGTGCCAGCAGACTGAGTTCAGGGGCCTCCTACAATGAGCAGTTCTTC
TRBJ2-3 | NA | TRBV12-3/TRBV12-4 | NA | CASSSLDYTDTQYF | TGTGCCAGCAGCTCCCTGGACTACACAGATACGCAGTATTTT
TRBJ2-4 | few | TRBV7-9 | TRBD1 | CASSTTGQGPPTVF | TGTGCCAGCAGCACCACCGGACAGGGTCCACCAACCGTCTTC
TRBJ2-1 | NA | TRBV11-2 | TRBD2 | CASSLGIGRDEQFF | TGTGCCAGCAGCTTAGGGATAGGGAGGGATGAGCAGTTCTTC
TRBJ2-3 | many | TRBV11-2 | NA | CASSWGAGPRDTQYF | TGTGCCAGCAGCTGGGGGGCGGGCCCCAGAGATACGCAGTATTTT
TRBJ2-3 | NA | TRBV28 | NA | CASNPPEGRETDTQYF | TGTGCCAGCAATCCACCCGAAGGCAGAGAAACGGATACGCAGTATTTT
TRBJ2-2 | NA | TRBV10-3 | NA | CAIRQGQSTGELFF | TGTGCCATCAGGCAGGGGCAAAGCACCGGGGAGCTGTTTTTT
TRBJ1-4 | NA | TRBV6-2/TRBV6-3 | NA | CASSYSRRTEPEKLFF | TGTGCCAGCAGTTACTCGAGGCGGACCGAACCTGAAAAACTGTTTTTT
TRBJ1-1 | NA | TRBV12-3/TRBV12-4 | TRBD1 | CASSSRQGTEAFF | TGTGCCAGCAGTTCTAGACAGGGTACTGAAGCTTTCTTT
TRBJ1-6 | many | TRBV12-3/TRBV12-4 | NA | CASSLAGGHSPLHF | TGTGCCAGCAGTTTGGCGGGGGGGCACTCACCCCTCCACTTT
TRBJ2-7 | NA | TRBV7-2 | NA | CASSLMALEQYF | TGTGCCAGCAGCTTAATGGCCCTCGAGCAGTACTTC
TRBJ1-6 | NA | TRBV9 | NA | CASSTRAYGSPLHF | TGTGCCAGCAGCACCCGGGCCTATGGGTCACCCCTCCACTTT
TRBJ1-5 | NA | TRBV6-2/TRBV6-3 | NA | CASSPRDTQPQHF | TGTGCCAGCAGTCCTCGGGACACGCAGCCCCAGCATTTT
TRBJ1-2 | NA | TRBV7-2 | TRBD1 | CASSINQAGQSYGYTF | TGTGCCAGCAGCATAAATCAAGCGGGACAGTCCTATGGCTACACCTTC
TRBJ2-3 | NA | TRBV11-2 | TRBD2 | CASSPGGGGADTQYF | TGTGCCAGCAGCCCCGGTGGCGGGGGGGCAGATACGCAGTATTTT
TRBJ2-7 | many | TRBV18 | TRBD1 | CASVRGQGENEQYF | TGTGCCAGCGTCCGCGGCCAGGGGGAAAACGAGCAGTACTTC
TRBJ2-3 | few | TRBV2 | TRBD1 | CASRLDRDGVRYF | TGTGCCAGCAGACTGGACAGGGATGGAGTTCGGTATTTT
TRBJ2-2 | NA | TRBV11-2 | NA | CASTPSGGVGELFF | TGTGCCAGCACCCCTTCTGGGGGCGTCGGGGAGCTGTTTTTT
TRBJ2-7 | many | TRBV9 | TRBD2 | CASSVGVTSGDHTYEQYF | TGTGCCAGCAGCGTAGGTGTGACTAGCGGGGACCATACCTACGAGCAGTACTTC
TRBJ2-1 | NA | TRBV2 | TRBD2 | CASSDMASGGYNEQFF | TGTGCCAGCAGTGACATGGCCAGCGGGGGATACAATGAGCAGTTCTTC
TRBJ1-4 | few | TRBV6-1 | NA | CASNRQGFEKLFF | TGTGCCAGCAATCGGCAGGGCTTTGAAAAACTGTTTTTT
TRBJ2-7 | NA | TRBV7-9 | NA | CASSLSGHEQYF | TGTGCCAGCAGCCTTAGCGGTCACGAGCAGTACTTC
TRBJ2-1 | NA | TRBV27 | NA | CASGYNERFF | TGTGCCAGCGGCTACAATGAGCGGTTCTTC
TRBJ2-1 | few | TRBV4-3 | TRBD2 | CASSRQPSSGAYNEQFF | TGCGCCAGCAGCCGACAACCGAGCAGCGGGGCCTACAATGAGCAGTTCTTC
TRBJ2-2 | many | TRBV5-1 | NA | CASSLNLRTANTGELFF | TGCGCCAGCAGCCTCAATTTAAGGACAGCTAACACCGGGGAGCTGTTTTTT
TRBJ1-3 | few | TRBV5-1 | NA | CASSSGGFDSGNTKYF | TGCGCCAGCAGCTCGGGGGGGTTCGACTCTGGAAACACCAAATATTTT
TRBJ1-4 | NA | TRBV5-1 | NA | CASSFPGGEKLFF | TGCGCCAGCAGCTTCCCGGGGGGTGAAAAACTGTTTTTT
TRBJ2-5 | NA | TRBV20-1 | NA | CSARVDSRETQYF | TGCAGTGCTAGGGTGGACAGTAGGGAGACCCAGTACTTC
TRBJ2-5 | few | TRBV20-1 | NA | CSARGFSRGETQYF | TGCAGTGCTAGAGGGTTCTCGAGGGGAGAGACCCAGTACTTC
TRBJ1-1 | NA | TRBV9 | NA | CASSVGGARTEAFF | TGTGCCAGCAGCGTTGGGGGGGCGCGGACTGAAGCTTTCTTT
TRBJ2-7 | few | TRBV7-6 | TRBD2 | CASSPPGSGGSYEQYF | TGTGCCAGCAGTCCCCCGGGAAGCGGGGGTTCCTACGAGCAGTACTTC
TRBJ1-4 | few | TRBV4-2 | NA | CASSQLGQTIGLFF | TGTGCCAGCAGCCAATTAGGGCAAACAATTGGACTGTTTTTT
TRBJ1-2 | many | TRBV7-9 | TRBD1 | CASSFRQGGGYTF | TGTGCCAGCAGCTTCAGACAGGGTGGAGGCTACACCTTC
TRBJ2-2 | few | TRBV5-1 | NA | CASRASLAPGELFF | TGCGCCAGCAGGGCGAGTCTAGCACCCGGGGAGCTGTTTTTT
TRBJ2-5 | NA | TRBV6-2/TRBV6-3 | TRBD2 | CASSYSGLVETQYF | TGTGCCAGCAGTTACTCGGGACTAGTGGAGACCCAGTACTTC
TRBJ1-4 | few | TRBV5-1 | TRBD1 | CASSSGASDRVNEKLFF | TGCGCCAGCAGCTCCGGGGCCTCCGACAGGGTGAATGAAAAACTGTTTTTT
TRBJ2-1 | NA | TRBV7-9 | NA | CASSDRSSLYNEQFF | TGTGCCAGCAGCGACCGGAGCTCACTCTACAATGAGCAGTTCTTC
TRBJ2-3 | many | TRBV5-1 | TRBD2 | CASSLVLAGVLVDTQYF | TGCGCCAGCAGCTTGGTCCTAGCGGGGGTTCTCGTAGATACGCAGTATTTT
TRBJ1-2 | NA | TRBV7-2 | NA | CASSAVGQGNHYGYTF | TGTGCCAGCAGCGCTGTGGGGCAGGGAAATCACTATGGCTACACCTTC
TRBJ1-3 | NA | TRBV4-1 | NA | CASSQWLEEGNTIYF | TGCGCCAGCAGCCAATGGTTAGAGGAAGGAAACACCATATATTTT
TRBJ1-2 | NA | TRBV3-1 | NA | CASTRSGGGDGYTF | TGTGCCAGCACCCGAAGCGGGGGCGGGGATGGCTACACCTTC
TRBJ2-7 | few | TRBV20-1 | TRBD1 | CSAWAGDSSYEQYF | TGCAGTGCTTGGGCCGGGGACAGCTCCTACGAGCAGTACTTC
TRBJ2-7 | many | TRBV2 | NA | CASSEQGGEQYF | TGTGCCAGCAGTGAACAGGGCGGCGAGCAGTACTTC
TRBJ1-1 | few | TRBV15 | NA | CATYSAHNTEAFF | TGTGCCACCTACTCAGCACATAATACTGAAGCTTTCTTT
TRBJ1-5 | NA | TRBV6-5 | NA | CASMRQPQHF | TGTGCCAGCATGCGTCAGCCCCAGCATTTT
TRBJ2-3 | NA | TRBV15 | NA | CATSRLLGDTQYF | TGTGCCACCAGCAGGCTCCTCGGAGATACGCAGTATTTT
TRBJ1-1 | NA | TRBV7-6 | TRBD1 | CASSLAGQGAGEAFF | TGTGCCAGCAGCTTAGCGGGGCAGGGGGCAGGTGAAGCTTTCTTT
TRBJ2-2 | many | TRBV7-2 | NA | CASNRGGLNTGELFF | TGTGCCAGCAACCGTGGGGGCTTAAACACCGGGGAGCTGTTTTTT